The entry that follows covers one T cell receptor beta chain sequence. Its antigen is still unknown. Qualities for individual bases were not recorded, and no much larger clone is one base off. Whole blood was collected in K2EDTA tubes by collaborating institutions according to the institutions' own protocols. For TCRbeta analysis, collaborators shipped samples in one of three forms: frozen whole blood, isolated PBMCs, or DNA extracted from either of those sample types. The data belong to a study of blood T cell repertoires in COVID-19 (dated by TCRdb to the early 2020s). With respect to the entire study: Samples from collaborators originated in the United States, Italy and Spain and spanned both the acute and convalescent phases of COVID-19. The material from the prospective study consisted of cDNA or gDNA derived from T cells, B-cell-depleted T cells, or PBMCs. Where HLA class I and class II types were available, the types were taken from metadata supplied by the sample provider, not from assay-based typing. Nearly every sample came with metadata listing a de-identified subject ID, COVID-19 status, age in years and sex. The samples were drawn from two sources: the first 160 participants of the ongoing ImmuneRACE study, and over 950 subjects contributed by 6 global collaborators. Deeply sampled blood TCRbeta repertoires from subjects exposed to, actively infected with, or recovered from COVID-19 were included in the dataset. The repertoires were made available in a free public database intended to serve as a resource for research on the immune response to SARS-CoV-2. The study at large found these results: How much clinical and demographic metadata was included differed by source and by participant, and the metadata was provided uncurated.

The immunoSEQ Assay, a bias-controlled multiplex PCR, was used to amplify TCRbeta CDR3 regions from genomic DNA. Per the source publication's procedure: The number of nucleated cells in each sample was estimated by amplification of reference gene primers within the assay. Sequence reads were collapsed and filtered to measure the absolute abundance of every unique TCRbeta CDR3 rearrangement. For each sample, productive Simpson clonality was calculated by taking the square root of Simpson's diversity index across productive rearrangements. TCRdb carries this immuneACCESS record with in-frame sequences only. Its versions omit some clonotypes, under half of them owing to an unresolved V gene in the studies checked, with the rest unexplained. V, J and clone size reflect that table, while D and trimming were determined from the DNA. This sample lists a few hundred thousand clones; roughly 86% were detected once. Jointly, the top ten make up under 9% of the sample.

CDR1 and CDR2 are read off the germline V gene (reference sequence) as MNHEY and SMNVEV. Ends trimmed: V by 7 bases, J by 4 bases; bases unmatched to a gene: 4. Counted from cysteine to phenylalanine, this CDR3 has 14 amino acids. Left in the record is the CDR3 DNA by itself, 42 bases read in frame from the first base. The source of this sequence is a woman in her 70s with active or convalescent COVID-19. Recombination connected TRBV27 to TRBJ2-1; the junction holds 10 bases that match TRBD1. Specimen: peripheral blood. CDR3 region: CASTWTGGYNEQFF. The nucleotide sequence reads as follows: TGTGCCAGCACATGGACAGGGGGATACAATGAGCAGTTCTTC.